This TCR beta chain is from a study of cytomegalovirus exposure and HLA in healthy donors. Of note for this clone: Its antigen remains unknown.

This CDR3 contains 15 residues. V shed 5 bases, J shed 5 bases, and the junction held 11 bases outside the gene matches. Per germline, CDR1 LNHDA and CDR2 SQIVND (reference sequence). 13 Jbeta primers and 60 Vbeta primers were used for the PCR. Generated by immunoSEQ multiplex PCR, the TCRdb table keeps only in-frame clones and is missing some. Of about 150,000 clones listed, roughly 70% are singletons. Study findings and constraints: Among immune exposure information, only CMV serostatus was available.

This TCR derives from a man younger than 40 in good health and CMV-seronegative. Sequenced material: PBMCs. V usage is TRBV19 and J usage is TRBJ1-1; TRBD1 matches 7 bases. CDR3 residues: CASSLSSTGKTEAFF. In DNA, the CDR3 is TGTGCCAGTAGTCTATCTTCGACAGGGAAGACTGAAGCTTTCTTT.